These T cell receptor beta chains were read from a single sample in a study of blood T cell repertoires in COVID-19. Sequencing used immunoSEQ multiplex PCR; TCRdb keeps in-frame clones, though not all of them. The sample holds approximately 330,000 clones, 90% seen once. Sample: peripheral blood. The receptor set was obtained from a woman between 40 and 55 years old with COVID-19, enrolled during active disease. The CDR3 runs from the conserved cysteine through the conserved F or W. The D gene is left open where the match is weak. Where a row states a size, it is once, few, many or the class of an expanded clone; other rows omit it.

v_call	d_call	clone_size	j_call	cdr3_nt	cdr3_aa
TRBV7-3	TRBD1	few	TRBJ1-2	TGTGCCAGCGGCCCACAGGGGGGGCCCGCCGATGGCTACACCTTC	CASGPQGGPADGYTF
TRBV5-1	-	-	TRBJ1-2	TGCGCCAGCAGCCCGATAAAGCCCAACTATGGCTACACCTTC	CASSPIKPNYGYTF
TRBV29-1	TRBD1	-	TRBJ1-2	TGCAGCGTTGAAAGCCGGGACAGGAACTATGGCTACACCTTC	CSVESRDRNYGYTF
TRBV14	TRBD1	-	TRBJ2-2	TGTGCCAGCAGCCTCGACAGGGGCAACACCGGGGAGCTGTTTTTT	CASSLDRGNTGELFF
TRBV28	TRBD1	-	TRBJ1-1	TGTGCCAGCAGTCGGGACAGGGGCCTGGGGAACACTGAAGCTTTCTTT	CASSRDRGLGNTEAFF
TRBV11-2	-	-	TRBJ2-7	TGTGCCAGCAGCTTAGATGGCGGGAAACCCTACGAGCAGTACTTC	CASSLDGGKPYEQYF
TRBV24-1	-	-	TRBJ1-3	TGTGCCACTAGCAGCGGCAGTCTTGCAAACACCATATATTTT	CATSSGSLANTIYF
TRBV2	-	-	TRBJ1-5	TGTGCCAGCAAGGTTGGCAGCCCGGGGAAGCCCCAGCATTTT	CASKVGSPGKPQHF
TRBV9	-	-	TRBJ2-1	TGTGCCAGCAGCTACGAGCTCAGAGGGGGGGCCTACAATGAGCAGTTCTTC	CASSYELRGGAYNEQFF
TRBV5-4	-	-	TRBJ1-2	TGTGCCAGCAGCCCCGAGCTCGGCGACAGCTATGGCTACACCTTC	CASSPELGDSYGYTF
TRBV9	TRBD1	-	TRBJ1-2	TGTGCCAGCAGCGTATGGGTAACAGGGGGCCCCTCCTATGGCTACACCTTC	CASSVWVTGGPSYGYTF
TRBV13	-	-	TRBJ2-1	TGTGCCAGCAGCCCCAACCCCCTCTCCACCGGTGAGCAGTTCTTC	CASSPNPLSTGEQFF
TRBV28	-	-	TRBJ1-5	TGTGCCAGCAGTCCTTCAGGGGCGTTTGGGCAGCCCCAGCATTTT	CASSPSGAFGQPQHF
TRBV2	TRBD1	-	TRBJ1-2	TGTGCCAGCAGTGAAATTGGACAGGGCCAGATCGATGGCTACACCTTC	CASSEIGQGQIDGYTF
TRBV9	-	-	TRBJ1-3	TGTGCCAGCAGCGTAGGAAGCTCCGGAAACACCATATATTTT	CASSVGSSGNTIYF
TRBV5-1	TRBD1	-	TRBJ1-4	TGCGCCAGCAGGCCAGGGGGCGCAACTAATGAAAAACTGTTTTTT	CASRPGGATNEKLFF
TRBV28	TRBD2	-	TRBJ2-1	TGTGCCAGCAGTTCTTCAGCGGGAGGGCCTTTCTACAATGAGCAGTTCTTC	CASSSSAGGPFYNEQFF
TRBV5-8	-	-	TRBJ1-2	TGTGCCAGCAGCTTGGCAGGGTCTCTCCGCAACTATGGCTACACCTTC	CASSLAGSLRNYGYTF
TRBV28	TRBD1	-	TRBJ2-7	TGTGCCAGCACTCCGACAGGGGCCTACGAGCAGTACTTC	CASTPTGAYEQYF
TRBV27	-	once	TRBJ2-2	TGTGCCAGCAGTCTAAAACGATCGAACACCGGGGAGCTGTTTTTT	CASSLKRSNTGELFF
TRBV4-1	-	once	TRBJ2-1	TGCGCCAGCAGCCAAGTCGGTAATGAGCAGTTCTTC	CASSQVGNEQFF
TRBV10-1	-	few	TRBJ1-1	TGCGCCAGCAGGCCGACTCAAGCTTTCTTT	CASRPTQAFF
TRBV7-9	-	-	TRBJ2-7	TGTGCCAGCAGCTTAGGGCCTTTTGGAGGGAACGAGCAGTACTTC	CASSLGPFGGNEQYF
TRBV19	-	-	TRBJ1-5	TGTGCCAGTAGCCCTTATATGGGGACCAGGGGAAGCAATCAGCCCCAGCATTTT	CASSPYMGTRGSNQPQHF
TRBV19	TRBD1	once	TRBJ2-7	TGTGCCAGTAGTAAACTCGACAGGGACGAGCAGTACTTC	CASSKLDRDEQYF
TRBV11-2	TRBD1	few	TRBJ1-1	TGTGCCAGCAGCTCCTGGACAGGGGGCGTCGTGAACACTGAAGCTTTCTTT	CASSSWTGGVVNTEAFF
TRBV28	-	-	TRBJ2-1	TGTGCCAGCGCCTACAGGGATTCGTACTACAATGAGCAGTTCTTC	CASAYRDSYYNEQFF
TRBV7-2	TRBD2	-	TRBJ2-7	TGTGCCAGCAGCTACCAAATCGGGGGGGCGATAGGCGAGCAGTACTTC	CASSYQIGGAIGEQYF
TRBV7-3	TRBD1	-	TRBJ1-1	TGTGCCAGCAGCCTAGGACAGGCCGTGAACACTGAAGCTTTCTTT	CASSLGQAVNTEAFF
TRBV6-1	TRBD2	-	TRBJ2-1	TGTGCCAGCAGTGAAGAAGGCGGGAGGACGAGAAACGAGCAGTTCTTC	CASSEEGGRTRNEQFF
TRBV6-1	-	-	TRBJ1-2	TGTGCCAGCAGTGAAGTACATACCCGGGATGGCTACACCTTC	CASSEVHTRDGYTF
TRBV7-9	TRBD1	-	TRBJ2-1	TGTGCCAGCAGCTTAGGGGACAGGGACAACAATGAGCAGTTCTTC	CASSLGDRDNNEQFF
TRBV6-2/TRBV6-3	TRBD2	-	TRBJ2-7	TGTGCCAGCAGCCCGCGGGTGGCTAGCGGGGTGACTCTCGCCGAGCAGTACTTC	CASSPRVASGVTLAEQYF
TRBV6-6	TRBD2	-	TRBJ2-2	TGTGCCAGCCGTTGGACTAGCGGGAGGGCCGGGGAGCTGTTTTTT	CASRWTSGRAGELFF
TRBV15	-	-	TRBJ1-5	TGTGCCACCAGCAGAGACAGGGCTAGCAATCAGCCCCAGCATTTT	CATSRDRASNQPQHF
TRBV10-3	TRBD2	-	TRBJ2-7	TGTGCCATCGGGTCGGGACTAGCGGGGGTATCCTACGAGCAGTACTTC	CAIGSGLAGVSYEQYF
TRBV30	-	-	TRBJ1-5	TGTGCCTGGAGCCTATCCGGGGGGCTTCAGCCCCAGCATTTT	CAWSLSGGLQPQHF
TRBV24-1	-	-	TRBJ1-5	TGTGCCACCAGTGATAGGGGGGGGGCTCAGCCCCAGCATTTT	CATSDRGGAQPQHF
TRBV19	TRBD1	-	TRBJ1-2	TGTGCCAGTAGTTCCCCGACAGGGGGCTCCGATGGCTACACCTTC	CASSSPTGGSDGYTF
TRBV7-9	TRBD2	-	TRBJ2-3	TGTGCCAGCAGCCCGGGCCTATTGCGGGAGTTGGCAGATACGCAGTATTTT	CASSPGLLRELADTQYF
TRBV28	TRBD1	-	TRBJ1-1	TGTGCCAGCAGTACCCCGGGACAGGGGGCCCCGAACACTGAAGCTTTCTTT	CASSTPGQGAPNTEAFF
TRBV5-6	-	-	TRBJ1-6	TGTGCCAGCAGCTTAGGGGTTAACAGTTCACCCCTCCACTTT	CASSLGVNSSPLHF
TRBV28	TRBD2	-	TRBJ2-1	TGTGCCAGCAGCCCCCTCAGCGGGAGTTTATACAATGAGCAGTTCTTC	CASSPLSGSLYNEQFF
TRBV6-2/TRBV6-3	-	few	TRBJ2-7	TGTGCCAGCAGCCATACTTTCTACGAGCAGTACTTC	CASSHTFYEQYF
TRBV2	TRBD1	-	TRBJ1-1	TGTGCCAGCAGTGGGGACAGTCCGAACACTGAAGCTTTCTTT	CASSGDSPNTEAFF
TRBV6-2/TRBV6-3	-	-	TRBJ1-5	TGTGCCAGCAGTTACGAGGGATACCAGCCCCAGCATTTT	CASSYEGYQPQHF
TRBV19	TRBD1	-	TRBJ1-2	TGTGCCAGTAGTATCACGGGACAGGGAGGTGTTGGCTACACCTTC	CASSITGQGGVGYTF
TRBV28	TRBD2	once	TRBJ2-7	TGTGCCAGCAGTTTATGTTGGCTAGCGGGAGGGCCTACCTACGAGCAGTACTTC	CASSLCWLAGGPTYEQYF
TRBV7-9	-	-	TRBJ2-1	TGTGCCAGCAGCGAGGACGGGGGACCCTACAATGAGCAGTTCTTC	CASSEDGGPYNEQFF
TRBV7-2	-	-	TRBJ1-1	TGTGCCAGCAGCTCGCTCGACAGCCGAAACACTGAAGCTTTCTTT	CASSSLDSRNTEAFF
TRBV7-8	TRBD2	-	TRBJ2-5	TGTGCCAGCAGCTTTAATAGCGGGGGCGGGGAGACCCAGTACTTC	CASSFNSGGGETQYF
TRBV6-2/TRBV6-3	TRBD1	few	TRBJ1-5	TGTGCCAGCAGATACACCCTAGGGACAGGGGGCGAGAATCAGCCCCAGCATTTT	CASRYTLGTGGENQPQHF
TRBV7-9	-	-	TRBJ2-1	TGTGCCAGCAGTTATACAGGGTACTCCTACAATGAGCAGTTCTTC	CASSYTGYSYNEQFF
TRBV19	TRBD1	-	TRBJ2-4	TGTGCCACGGGGGACAGGGTAAACATTCAGTACTTC	CATGDRVNIQYF
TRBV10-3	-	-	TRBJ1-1	TGTGCCATGGGGGGGGCCCGGGAGGACACTGAAGCTTTCTTT	CAMGGAREDTEAFF
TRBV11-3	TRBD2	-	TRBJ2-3	TGTGCCAGCAGCCCCTATTCGGGGGGGGCCGTTGGTACGCAGTATTTT	CASSPYSGGAVGTQYF